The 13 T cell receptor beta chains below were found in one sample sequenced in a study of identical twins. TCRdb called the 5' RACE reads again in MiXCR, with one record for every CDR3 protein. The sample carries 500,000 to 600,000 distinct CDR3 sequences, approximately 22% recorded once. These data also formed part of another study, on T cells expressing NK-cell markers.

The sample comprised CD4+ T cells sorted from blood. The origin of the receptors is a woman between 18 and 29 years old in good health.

The CDR3 nucleotides are TGTGCCAGCAGCCATCAAGAAGAGACCCAGTACTTC. This translates into CASSHQEETQYF. This rearrangement joins TRBV7-6 to TRBJ2-5; D unresolved. The CDR3 spans 12 residues. Trimming took 5 bases from V and 3 from J, leaving 7 bases between them. Germline V CDR1 and CDR2: SGHVS, FNYEAQ.

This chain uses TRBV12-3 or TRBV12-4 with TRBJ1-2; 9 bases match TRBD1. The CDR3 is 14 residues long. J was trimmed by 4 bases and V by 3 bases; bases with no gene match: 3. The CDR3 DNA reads TGTGCCAGCAGTTTGAACAGGGGGCTCTATGGCTACACCTTC. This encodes CASSLNRGLYGYTF.

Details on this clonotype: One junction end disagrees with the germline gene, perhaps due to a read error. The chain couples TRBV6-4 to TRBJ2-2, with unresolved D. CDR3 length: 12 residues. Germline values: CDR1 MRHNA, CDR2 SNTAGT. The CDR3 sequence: CANSGVAGELFF. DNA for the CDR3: TGTGCCAACAGTGGCGTCGCCGGGGAGCTGTTTTTT.

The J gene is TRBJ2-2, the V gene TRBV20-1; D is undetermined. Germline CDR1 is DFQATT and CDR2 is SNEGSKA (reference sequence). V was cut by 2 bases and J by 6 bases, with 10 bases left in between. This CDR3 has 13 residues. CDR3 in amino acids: CSARRALAGELFF. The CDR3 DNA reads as TGCAGTGCTAGAAGAGCCCTGGCCGGGGAGCTGTTTTTT.

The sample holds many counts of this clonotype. CDR3 sequence reads: CASSLGLPTDTQYF. In nucleotides, the CDR3 is TGTGCCAGCAGCCTGGGACTGCCCACAGATACGCAGTATTTT. The chain has TRBV7-6 and TRBJ2-3; tentative D call: TRBD2 (6 bases). The CDR3 totals 14 residues. V lost 5 bases to trimming and J lost 2 bases, with 11 bases between them. Germline V gene lookup returns CDR1 SGHVS and CDR2 FNYEAQ.

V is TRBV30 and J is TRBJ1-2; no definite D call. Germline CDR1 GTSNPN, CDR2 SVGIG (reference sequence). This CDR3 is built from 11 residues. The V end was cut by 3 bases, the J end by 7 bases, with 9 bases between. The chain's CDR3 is CAWRWGGGYTF. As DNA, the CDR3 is TGTGCCTGGAGGTGGGGTGGTGGCTACACCTTC.

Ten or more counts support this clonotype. CDR3 residues: CASSTPTGVNEQYF. CDR3 coding DNA: TGTGCCAGCAGTACCCCTACAGGGGTGAACGAGCAGTACTTC. The gene calls are TRBV6-1 and TRBJ2-7, with 7 bases matching TRBD1. Losses at the gene ends were 5 bases for V and 5 bases for J; bases not matched to a gene: 9. CDR1 is MNHNS and CDR2 is SASEGT in the germline V gene. This CDR3 is built from 14 residues.

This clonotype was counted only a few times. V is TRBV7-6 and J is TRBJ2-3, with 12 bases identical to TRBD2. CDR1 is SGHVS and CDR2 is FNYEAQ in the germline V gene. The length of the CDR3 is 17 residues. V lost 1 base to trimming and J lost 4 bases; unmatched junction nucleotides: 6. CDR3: CASSLVALAGGADTQYF. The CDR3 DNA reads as TGTGCCAGCAGCTTAGTAGCGCTAGCGGGAGGGGCAGATACGCAGTATTTT.

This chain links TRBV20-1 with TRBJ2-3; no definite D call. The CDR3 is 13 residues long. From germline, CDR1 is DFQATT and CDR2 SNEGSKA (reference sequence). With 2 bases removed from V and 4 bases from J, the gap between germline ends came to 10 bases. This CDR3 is CSARSLWADTQYF. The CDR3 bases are TGCAGTGCTAGATCCCTGTGGGCAGATACGCAGTATTTT.

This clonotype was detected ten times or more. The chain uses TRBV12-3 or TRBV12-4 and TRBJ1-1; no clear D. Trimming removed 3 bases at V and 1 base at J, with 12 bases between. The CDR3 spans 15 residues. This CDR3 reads CASSFFGVKNTEAFF. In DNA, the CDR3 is TGTGCCAGCAGTTTTTTTGGGGTAAAGAACACTGAAGCTTTCTTT.

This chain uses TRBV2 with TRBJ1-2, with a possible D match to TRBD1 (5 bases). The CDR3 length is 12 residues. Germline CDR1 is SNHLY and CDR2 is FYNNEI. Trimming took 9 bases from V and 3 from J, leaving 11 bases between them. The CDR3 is CARRQTDYGYTF. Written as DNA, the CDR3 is TGTGCCAGGAGACAGACAGACTATGGCTACACCTTC. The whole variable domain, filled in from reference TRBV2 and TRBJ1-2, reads EPEVTQTPSHQVTQMGQEVILRCVPISNHLYFYWYRQILGQKVEFLVSFYNNEISEKSEIFDDQFSVERPDGSNFTLKIRSTKLEDSAMYFCARRQTDYGYTFGSGTRLTVV.

The CDR3 DNA reads TGTGCCAGCAGTCCCCAACCGGGTCCCTACGAGCAGTACTTC. Translating gives CASSPQPGPYEQYF. V usage is TRBV3-1 and J usage is TRBJ2-7; D is unclear. Germline CDR1 is LGHDT and CDR2 is YNNKEL (reference sequence). The length of the CDR3 is 14 residues. V was trimmed by 6 bases and J by 2 bases, leaving 14 bases between them.

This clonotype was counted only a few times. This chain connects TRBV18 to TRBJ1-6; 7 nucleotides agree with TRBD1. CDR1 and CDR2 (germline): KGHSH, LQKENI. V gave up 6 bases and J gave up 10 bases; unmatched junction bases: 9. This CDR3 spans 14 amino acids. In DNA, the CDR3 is TGTGCCAGCTCGGACAGGCCGAAGAACTCACCCCTCCACTTT. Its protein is CASSDRPKNSPLHF.